These 29 T cell receptor beta chains were all obtained from the same sample, sequenced in a study of blood T cell repertoires in COVID-19. This table comes from immunoSEQ multiplex PCR, and its TCRdb copy is limited to in-frame clones, with some not included. The sample consists of around 190,000 clones, 88% of them appearing once. Sequenced material: peripheral blood. These receptors came from a man aged 18-30 years with active or convalescent COVID-19.

This chain links TRBV2 with TRBJ2-5; D is unclear. V lost 1 base and J 4 bases, leaving 10 bases between the germline ends. Germline V gives CDR1 SNHLY, CDR2 FYNNEI. The CDR3 spans 14 residues. This CDR3 reads CASSEERVLETQYF. The CDR3 DNA is TGTGCCAGCAGTGAAGAGAGAGTACTAGAGACCCAGTACTTC.

This rearrangement joins TRBV18 to TRBJ1-2; 8 nucleotides align to TRBD1. Germline trimming cut 3 bases from V and 6 bases from J; bases unmatched to any gene: 12. This CDR3 is 16 amino acids long. Germline CDR1 and CDR2: KGHSH and LQKENI. The CDR3 DNA sequence: TGTGCCAGCTCACCCTCCCTGCAAACAGGGGGAGATGGCTACACCTTC. Its translation: CASSPSLQTGGDGYTF. Full variable domain (outside the CDR3, taken from reference TRBV18 and TRBJ1-2): NAGVMQNPRHLVRRRGQEARLRCSPMKGHSHVYWYRQLPEEGLKFMVYLQKENIIDESGMPKERFSAEFPKEGPSILRIQQVVRGDSAAYFCASSPSLQTGGDGYTFGSGTRLTVV.

The rearrangement links TRBV9 to TRBJ2-5, with a tentative D call TRBD1 (7 bases). The germline V gene has CDR1 SGDLS and CDR2 YYNGEE. The CDR3 spans 16 residues. V lost 3 bases and J lost 7, with 22 bases in between. The CDR3 sequence: CASSAHKTGRIGTQYF. In DNA form, the CDR3 reads TGTGCCAGCAGCGCTCACAAGACAGGGAGGATAGGGACCCAGTACTTC.

The J gene is TRBJ1-5, the V gene TRBV19; tentative D call: TRBD1 (5 bases). Germline lookup yields CDR1 LNHDA and CDR2 SQIVND (reference sequence). CDR3 size: 14 residues. The V gene lost 7 bases and the J gene lost 6 bases, with 16 bases spanning the gap. CDR3 region: CASNTPGGVQPQHF. The CDR3 nucleotides read TGTGCCAGTAATACCCCCGGAGGGGTTCAGCCCCAGCATTTT.

CDR3 sequence (DNA): TGTGCCAGCAGTTTATCTACAGGGCTGATGGCTTTCTTT. Translation: CASSLSTGLMAFF. J is TRBJ1-1 and V is TRBV28, with a tentative D call TRBD1 (6 bases). The germline gives CDR1 MDHEN, CDR2 SYDVKM. The CDR3 loop spans 13 amino acids. V was cut by 1 base and J by 11 bases, with 14 bases left in between.

The chain recombines TRBV18 with TRBJ2-7; the match to TRBD1 covers 7 bases. The CDR3 length is 16 residues. Trimming removed 2 bases from V and 5 bases from J; junction bases left unmatched: 12. Germline V CDR1 and CDR2: KGHSH, LQKENI. CDR3 sequence reads: CASSPAGGQVNHEQYF. The CDR3 DNA sequence: TGTGCCAGCTCACCAGCCGGAGGACAGGTTAACCACGAGCAGTACTTC.

J is TRBJ2-4 and V is TRBV7-9, with D unresolved. The CDR3 extends over 12 amino acids. Trimming took 6 bases from V and 5 from J, leaving 8 bases between them. CDR1 and CDR2 from the germline V gene are SEHNR and FQNEAQ (reference sequence). The CDR3 loop reads CASSVTENIQYF. CDR3 nucleotide sequence: TGTGCCAGCAGTGTGACTGAAAACATTCAGTACTTC.

The chain is built from TRBV6-1 and TRBJ1-1, with 8 bases lining up with TRBD1. The CDR3 is 14 residues long. The ends lost 8 bases at V and 4 bases at J; junction bases unmatched: 9. Germline V lookup: CDR1 MNHNS, CDR2 SASEGT. CDR3 residues: CASLPGQVSTEAFF. The CDR3 DNA reads as TGTGCCAGCCTCCCGGGACAGGTGAGCACTGAAGCTTTCTTT.

This clone was seen a single time. V and J are TRBV18 and TRBJ1-3, with D tentatively TRBD1 (6 bases). The CDR3 loop spans 17 amino acids. Trimming pared 3 bases from V and 0 bases from J, leaving 15 bases between. Germline loops: CDR1 KGHSH, CDR2 LQKENI. The CDR3 bases are TGTGCCAGCTCACCCCGGACAGCGACCGTCTCTGGAAACACCATATATTTT. It is translated as CASSPRTATVSGNTIYF.

The chain couples TRBV6-1 to TRBJ1-2, with 8 nucleotides matching TRBD1. The J segment lost 4 bases and the V segment lost 3 bases, leaving 4 bases of the junction unmatched. Germline assignment: CDR1 MNHNS and CDR2 SASEGT. CDR3 length: 14 residues. The CDR3 DNA follows: TGTGCCAGCAGTGAGCCAGGGGGCGTCTATGGCTACACCTTC. Amino acid sequence: CASSEPGGVYGYTF.

The chain links TRBV2 to TRBJ2-1; 9 bases match TRBD1. The CDR3 loop spans 16 amino acids. V shed 7 bases, J shed 3 bases, and the junction held 10 bases outside the gene matches. Looked up from germline, CDR1 is SNHLY and CDR2 is FYNNEI. For the CDR3, the DNA is TGTGCCAGCACCGAACGGACAGGGGCGGACTACAATGAGCAGTTCTTC. This codes for CASTERTGADYNEQFF.

The chain has TRBV7-2 and TRBJ1-1; possibly TRBD1 for D (5 bases). Germline loops: CDR1 SGHTA, CDR2 FQGNSA. This CDR3 contains 15 residues. Deletions cut 4 bases from V and 4 bases from J, with 16 bases between. CDR3 sequence: CASSSRGERATEAFF. The CDR3 bases are TGTGCCAGCAGCTCGCGGGGGGAGAGGGCCACTGAAGCTTTCTTT.

For this clone: Other DNA sequences in the same sample also yield this CDR3. J is TRBJ1-2 and V is TRBV6-1; 8 nucleotides align to TRBD1. J gave up 8 bases and V 2 bases, and 4 bases lay outside the gene matches. Germline lookup yields CDR1 MNHNS and CDR2 SASEGT. The CDR3 is 13 amino acids. The CDR3: CASSEQGAGGYTF. CDR3 DNA sequence: TGTGCCAGCAGTGAACAGGGGGCGGGAGGCTACACCTTC.

This chain joins TRBV5-1 and TRBJ1-2; 10 bases agree with TRBD1. The junction had 5 bases not matched to a gene; V was cut back by 1 base and J by 2 bases. The CDR3 is made up of 16 amino acids. Germline lookup yields CDR1 SGHRS and CDR2 YFSETQ. The CDR3 DNA follows: TGCGCCAGCAGCTTGAGCCGGGGACAGGGGAACTATGGCTACACCTTC. This encodes CASSLSRGQGNYGYTF.

The V and J genes are TRBV6-6 and TRBJ1-2; D gene ambiguous. The CDR3 loop spans 13 amino acids. The V gene lost 7 bases and the J gene lost 7 bases, with 16 bases spanning the gap. Germline V lookup: CDR1 MNHNY, CDR2 SVGAGI (reference sequence). CDR3 region: CASKSRLLGGYTF. DNA for the CDR3: TGTGCCAGCAAGAGCAGGTTATTAGGTGGCTACACCTTC.

V usage is TRBV20-1 and J usage is TRBJ1-6; D call uncertain. The length of the CDR3 is 14 residues. V shed 3 bases and J shed 5 bases, with 11 bases lying between them. Germline CDR1 is DFQATT and CDR2 is SNEGSKA (reference sequence). The CDR3 loop reads CSASSGQDNSPLHF. In DNA form, the CDR3 reads TGCAGTGCTAGTTCCGGTCAGGATAATTCACCCCTCCACTTT.

This chain links TRBV5-1 with TRBJ2-1, with a weak D call TRBD1 (6 bases). CDR1 SGHRS and CDR2 YFSETQ come from the germline V gene. V was clipped by 0 bases and J by 7 bases, with 17 bases between them. This CDR3 comprises 16 residues. The CDR3 here is CASSLAAVGAKNEQFF. Written as DNA, the CDR3 is TGCGCCAGCAGCTTGGCCGCTGTGGGGGCGAAGAATGAGCAGTTCTTC. The entire variable domain, with the rest obtained from reference TRBV5-1 and TRBJ2-1, is as follows: KAGVTQTPRYLIKTRGQQVTLSCSPISGHRSVSWYQQTPGQGLQFLFEYFSETQRNKGNFPGRFSGRQFSNSRSEMNVSTLELGDSALYLCASSLAAVGAKNEQFFGPGTRLTVL.

The genes are TRBV2 and TRBJ1-3; D is uncertain. V was shortened by 7 bases and J by 2 bases, with 15 bases between the two germline ends. The V gene's germline CDR1 is SNHLY and CDR2 FYNNEI. The CDR3 runs to 15 residues. The CDR3 reads CASTRAGKTGNTIYF. CDR3 nucleotides: TGTGCCAGCACAAGGGCGGGTAAAACTGGAAACACCATATATTTT.

This chain links TRBV5-6 with TRBJ1-6, with 10 bases that match TRBD1. Germline assignment: CDR1 SGHDT and CDR2 YYEEEE. The trim removed 0 bases at V and 11 bases at J, leaving 2 bases unmatched. CDR3 length: 14 amino acids. Here the CDR3 DNA reads TGTGCCAGCAGCTTGGGGGACAGGGGTCCACCCCTCCACTTT. The encoded protein is CASSLGDRGPPLHF.

V usage is TRBV12-3 or TRBV12-4 and J usage is TRBJ2-7; tentative D call: TRBD2 (5 bases). This CDR3 comprises 12 residues. The ends were cut back, 6 bases at V and 4 bases at J, with 10 bases in the middle. The CDR3 loop reads CASRGRKYEQYF. In DNA, the CDR3 is TGTGCCAGCAGGGGGAGAAAATACGAGCAGTACTTC.

The chain uses TRBV5-4 and TRBJ2-1, with 11 nucleotides matching TRBD1. The junction had 8 bases not matched to a gene; V was cut back by 3 bases and J by 0 bases. CDR3 length equals 18 residues. Germline loops: CDR1 SGHNT, CDR2 YYREEE (reference sequence). The CDR3 sequence: CASSSGTGGFFSYNEQFF. The CDR3 nucleotides read TGTGCCAGCAGCTCCGGGACAGGGGGTTTTTTCTCCTACAATGAGCAGTTCTTC.

The rearrangement links TRBV9 to TRBJ2-1, with 11 bases aligning to TRBD2. The CDR3 length is 16 residues. Germline V lookup: CDR1 SGDLS, CDR2 YYNGEE. J gave up 8 bases and V 0 bases, and 7 bases lay outside the gene matches. CDR3 DNA: TGTGCCAGCAGCGTAGGATTCCTAGCGGGGGGACATGAGCAGTTCTTC. Translation: CASSVGFLAGGHEQFF.

The chain is built from TRBV6-5 and TRBJ2-5; 14 bases fit TRBD2. Germline lookup yields CDR1 MNHEY and CDR2 SVGAGI. The CDR3 contains 14 residues. V lost 6 bases and J lost 5; bases outside the gene matches: 2. CDR3 amino acids: CASRGTSGSETQYF. In DNA, the CDR3 is TGTGCCAGCAGGGGGACTAGCGGGAGTGAGACCCAGTACTTC.

J is TRBJ1-6 and V is TRBV9; TRBD1 matches at 10 bases. V lost 3 bases and J lost 11; bases outside the gene matches: 5. The CDR3 runs 14 residues. Germline V CDR1 and CDR2: SGDLS, YYNGEE. CDR3 DNA sequence: TGTGCCAGCAGCGCGGGACAGGGGATAGCACCCCTCCACTTT. Protein product: CASSAGQGIAPLHF.

This clone was counted a few times. This sequence joins TRBV25-1 and TRBJ2-1; 15 bases fit TRBD2. The CDR3 is 18 amino acids. V shed 4 bases, J shed 2 bases, and the junction held 6 bases outside the gene matches. Germline V lookup: CDR1 MGHDK, CDR2 SYGVNS. The DNA for the CDR3 is TGTGCCAGCAGTGGGGGACTAGCGGGAGGCCCGCCCTACAATGAGCAGTTCTTC. Translated, it gives CASSGGLAGGPPYNEQFF. The full variable domain, completed using reference TRBV25-1 and TRBJ2-1, is EADIYQTPRYLVIGTGKKITLECSQTMGHDKMYWYQQDPGMELHLIHYSYGVNSTEKGDLSSESTVSRIRTEHFPLTLESARPSHTSQYLCASSGGLAGGPPYNEQFFGPGTRLTVL.

The chain has TRBV24-1 and TRBJ1-2; D unresolved. This CDR3 spans 12 amino acids. The V end was cut by 2 bases, the J end by 8 bases, with 8 bases between. Germline V CDR1 and CDR2: KGHDR, SFDVKD. The CDR3: CATSDYREGYTF. The CDR3 DNA reads as TGTGCCACCAGTGATTACCGGGAAGGCTACACCTTC.

V is TRBV10-3 and J is TRBJ2-3, with D unresolved. The CDR3 covers 14 residues. The germline V gene has CDR1 ENHRY and CDR2 SYGVKD. Trimming pared 3 bases from V and 2 bases from J, leaving 9 bases between. The CDR3 region is CAISEAETTDTQYF. DNA of the CDR3: TGTGCCATCAGTGAAGCTGAAACCACAGATACGCAGTATTTT.

V gene TRBV7-3 combines with J gene TRBJ2-3, with 8 bases matching TRBD2. There are 15 residues in the CDR3. Germline values: CDR1 SGHTA, CDR2 FQGTGA. The trim removed 3 bases at V and 6 bases at J, leaving 8 bases unmatched. The DNA for the CDR3 is TGTGCCAGCAGCTTGGGTCCGGGAGGGCTGGATACGCAGTATTTT. Translating gives CASSLGPGGLDTQYF.

For the CDR3, the DNA is TGTGCCTGGAGGCTGGGGGCCTATGGCTACACCTTC. Its translation is CAWRLGAYGYTF. V and J are TRBV30 and TRBJ1-2; D is perhaps TRBD1 (6 bases). V shed 3 bases and J shed 4 bases, with 9 bases lying between them. CDR1 GTSNPN and CDR2 SVGIG come from the germline V gene (reference sequence). This CDR3 region has 12 residues. The full variable domain, in which reference TRBV30 and TRBJ1-2 provide the parts outside the CDR3, is SQTIHQWPATLVQPVGSPLSLECTVEGTSNPNLYWYRQAAGRGLQLLFYSVGIGQISSEVPQNLSASRPQDRQFILSSKKLLLSDSGFYLCAWRLGAYGYTFGSGTRLTVV.